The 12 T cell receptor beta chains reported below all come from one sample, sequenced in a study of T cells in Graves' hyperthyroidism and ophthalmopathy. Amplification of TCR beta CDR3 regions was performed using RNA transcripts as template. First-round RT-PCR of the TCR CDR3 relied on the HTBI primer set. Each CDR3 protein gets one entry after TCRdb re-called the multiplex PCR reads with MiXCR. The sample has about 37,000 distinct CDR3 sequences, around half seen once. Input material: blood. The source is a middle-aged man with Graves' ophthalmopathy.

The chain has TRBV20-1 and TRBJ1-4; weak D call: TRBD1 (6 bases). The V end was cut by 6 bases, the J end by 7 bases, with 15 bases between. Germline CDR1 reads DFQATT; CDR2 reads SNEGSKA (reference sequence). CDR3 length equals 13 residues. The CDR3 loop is CSAPGGDGEKLFF. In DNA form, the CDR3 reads TGCAGTGCCCCCGGGGGCGATGGTGAAAAACTGTTTTTT.

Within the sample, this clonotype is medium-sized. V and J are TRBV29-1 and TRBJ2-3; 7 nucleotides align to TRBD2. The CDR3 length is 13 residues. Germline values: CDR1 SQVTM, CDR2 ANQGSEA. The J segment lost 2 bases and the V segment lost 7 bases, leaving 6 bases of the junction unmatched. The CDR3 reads CSARRGNTDTQYF. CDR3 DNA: TGCAGCGCCCGGCGGGGGAACACAGATACGCAGTATTTT.

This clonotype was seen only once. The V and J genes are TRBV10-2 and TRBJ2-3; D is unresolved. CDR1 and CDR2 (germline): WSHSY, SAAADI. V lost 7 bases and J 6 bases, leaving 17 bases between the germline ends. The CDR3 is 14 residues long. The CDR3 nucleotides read TGCGCCAGCACTCACTTCGGATCCACGGATACGCAGTATTTT. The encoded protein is CASTHFGSTDTQYF.

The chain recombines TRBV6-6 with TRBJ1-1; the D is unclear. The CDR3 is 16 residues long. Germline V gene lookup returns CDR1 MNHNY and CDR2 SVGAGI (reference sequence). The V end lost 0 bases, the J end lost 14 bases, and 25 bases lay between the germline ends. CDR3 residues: CASSYSIHKSEDETFF. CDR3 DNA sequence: TGTGCCAGCAGTTACTCGATCCACAAAAGTGAGGATGAAACCTTCTTT.

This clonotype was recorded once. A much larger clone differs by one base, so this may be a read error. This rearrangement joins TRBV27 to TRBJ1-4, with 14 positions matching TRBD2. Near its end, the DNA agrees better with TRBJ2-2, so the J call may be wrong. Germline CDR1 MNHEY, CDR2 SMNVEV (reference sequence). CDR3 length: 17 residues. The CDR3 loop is CASGGLAGGQGTGELFF. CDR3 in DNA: TGTGCCAGCGGTGGACTAGCGGGGGGCCAGGGGACCGGGGAGCTGTTTTTT.

As DNA, the CDR3 is TGTGCCAGCAGCTTACATCGGGGAGCAGAGTCAGATACGCAGTATTTT. Translating gives CASSLHRGAESDTQYF. The chain links TRBV11-3 to TRBJ2-3; TRBD2 is a possible D gene (5 bases). The ends were cut back, 2 bases at V and 4 bases at J, with 16 bases in the middle. Germline CDR1 reads SGHNT; CDR2 reads YENEEA. The CDR3 sequence is 16 residues long. Supplemented by reference TRBV11-3 and TRBJ2-3, the full variable domain reads EAGVVQSPRYKIIEKKQPVAFWCNPISGHNTLYWYLQNLGQGPELLIRYENEEAVDDSQLPKDRFSAERLKGVDSTLKIQPAELGDSAVYLCASSLHRGAESDTQYFGPGTRLTVL.

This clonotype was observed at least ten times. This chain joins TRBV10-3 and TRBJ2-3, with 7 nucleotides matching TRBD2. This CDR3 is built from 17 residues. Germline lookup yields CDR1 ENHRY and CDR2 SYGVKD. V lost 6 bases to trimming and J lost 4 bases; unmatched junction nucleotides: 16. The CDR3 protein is CAISGGKGTGTSDTQYF. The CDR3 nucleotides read TGTGCCATCAGCGGGGGGAAAGGGACTGGAACTTCAGATACGCAGTATTTT.

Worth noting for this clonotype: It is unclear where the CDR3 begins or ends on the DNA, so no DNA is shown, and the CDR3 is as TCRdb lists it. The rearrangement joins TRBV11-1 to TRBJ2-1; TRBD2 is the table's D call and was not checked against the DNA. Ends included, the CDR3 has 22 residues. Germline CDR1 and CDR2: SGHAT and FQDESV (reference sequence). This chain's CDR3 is CASSFYICSAIKREGLYNEQFF.

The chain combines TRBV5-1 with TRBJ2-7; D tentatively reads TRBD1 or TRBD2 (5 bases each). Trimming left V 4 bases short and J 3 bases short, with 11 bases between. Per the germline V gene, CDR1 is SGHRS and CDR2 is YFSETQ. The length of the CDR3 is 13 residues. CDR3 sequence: CASSGGYLYEQYF. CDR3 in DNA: TGCGCCAGCAGCGGGGGATACCTCTACGAGCAGTACTTC. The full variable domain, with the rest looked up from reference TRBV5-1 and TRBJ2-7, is KAGVTQTPRYLIKTRGQQVTLSCSPISGHRSVSWYQQTPGQGLQFLFEYFSETQRNKGNFPGRFSGRQFSNSRSEMNVSTLELGDSALYLCASSGGYLYEQYFGPGTRLTVT.

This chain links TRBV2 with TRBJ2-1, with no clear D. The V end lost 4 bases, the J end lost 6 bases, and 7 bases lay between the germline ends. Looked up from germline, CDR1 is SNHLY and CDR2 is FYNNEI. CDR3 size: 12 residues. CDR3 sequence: CASSADSNEQFF. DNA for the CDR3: TGTGCCAGCAGTGCCGACTCCAATGAGCAGTTCTTC.

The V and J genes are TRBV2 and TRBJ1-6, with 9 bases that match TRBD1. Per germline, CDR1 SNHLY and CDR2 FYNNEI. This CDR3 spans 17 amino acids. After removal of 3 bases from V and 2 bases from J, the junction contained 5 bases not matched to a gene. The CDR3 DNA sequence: TGTGCCAGCAGTGAGGACAGGGGACAAACCTATAATTCACCCCTCCACTTT. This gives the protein CASSEDRGQTYNSPLHF.

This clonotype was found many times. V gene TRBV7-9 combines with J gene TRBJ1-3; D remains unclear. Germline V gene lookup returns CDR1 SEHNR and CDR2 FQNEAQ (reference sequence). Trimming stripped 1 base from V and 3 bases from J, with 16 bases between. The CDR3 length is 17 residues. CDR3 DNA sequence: TGTGCCAGCAGCTTAGACTCTTACCCGGCGGGTGGAAACACCATATATTTT. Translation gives CASSLDSYPAGGNTIYF.